Included here is one T cell receptor (beta chain) sequence, with context. This CDR3 has 14 residues. V lost 1 base to trimming and J lost 6 bases, with 12 bases between them. Germline CDR1 reads SEHNR; CDR2 reads FQNEAQ (reference sequence). The record originates from a study of long-term antiretroviral therapy in people with HIV. Overall study: About a decade before 2015, the earliest samples were taken when ART was typically delayed.

Runs used v3.0 of the immunoSEQ assay and were done at survey level. Libraries were prepared by immunoSEQ multiplex PCR; TCRdb keeps only in-frame clonotypes and omits some of them. This table holds about 38,000 clones, around 86% found once. Specimen: unsorted PBMCs, collected 1.5 years after starting antiretroviral therapy. V usage is TRBV7-9 and J usage is TRBJ1-1; weak D call: TRBD1 (5 bases). This TCR came from a man in his late teens or twenties with HIV. This CDR3 is CASSLEAGFSEAFF. DNA of the CDR3: TGTGCCAGCAGCTTAGAGGCAGGGTTCTCTGAAGCTTTCTTT.